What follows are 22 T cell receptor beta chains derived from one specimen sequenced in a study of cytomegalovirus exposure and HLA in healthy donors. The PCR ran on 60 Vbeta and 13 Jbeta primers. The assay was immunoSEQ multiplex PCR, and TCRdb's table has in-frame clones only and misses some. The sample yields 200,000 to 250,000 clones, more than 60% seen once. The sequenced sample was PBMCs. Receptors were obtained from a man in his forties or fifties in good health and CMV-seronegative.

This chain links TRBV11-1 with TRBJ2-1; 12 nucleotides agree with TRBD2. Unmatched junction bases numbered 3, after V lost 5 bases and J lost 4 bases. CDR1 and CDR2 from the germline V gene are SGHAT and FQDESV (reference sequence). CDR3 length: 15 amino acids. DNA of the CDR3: TGTGCCAGCAGCCAGACTAGCGGGAGTTACAATGAGCAGTTCTTC. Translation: CASSQTSGSYNEQFF.

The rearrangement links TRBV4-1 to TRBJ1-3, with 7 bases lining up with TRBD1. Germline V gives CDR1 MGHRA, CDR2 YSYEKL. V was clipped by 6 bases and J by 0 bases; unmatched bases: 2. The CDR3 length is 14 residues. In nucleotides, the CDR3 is TGCGCCAGCAGTCACAGGGGCTCTGGAAACACCATATATTTT. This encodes CASSHRGSGNTIYF.

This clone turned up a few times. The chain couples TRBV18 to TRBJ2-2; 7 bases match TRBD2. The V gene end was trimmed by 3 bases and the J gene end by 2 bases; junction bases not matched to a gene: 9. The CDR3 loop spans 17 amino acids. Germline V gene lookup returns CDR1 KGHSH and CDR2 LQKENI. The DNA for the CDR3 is TGTGCCAGCTCACCGCTTGGTAGCGGGTCCAACACCGGGGAGCTGTTTTTT. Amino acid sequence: CASSPLGSGSNTGELFF.

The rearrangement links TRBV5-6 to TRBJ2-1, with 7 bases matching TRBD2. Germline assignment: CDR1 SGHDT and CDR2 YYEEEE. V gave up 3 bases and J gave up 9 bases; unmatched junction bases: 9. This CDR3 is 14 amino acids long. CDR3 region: CASSSGTNLAEQFF. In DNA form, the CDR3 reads TGTGCCAGCAGCTCGGGGACTAACCTCGCTGAGCAGTTCTTC.

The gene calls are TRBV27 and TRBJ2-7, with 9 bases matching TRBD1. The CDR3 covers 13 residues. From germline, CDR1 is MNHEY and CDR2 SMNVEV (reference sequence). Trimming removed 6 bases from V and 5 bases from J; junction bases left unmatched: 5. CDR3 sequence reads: CASRGDRADEQYF. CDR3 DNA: TGTGCCAGCAGGGGGGACAGGGCCGACGAGCAGTACTTC.

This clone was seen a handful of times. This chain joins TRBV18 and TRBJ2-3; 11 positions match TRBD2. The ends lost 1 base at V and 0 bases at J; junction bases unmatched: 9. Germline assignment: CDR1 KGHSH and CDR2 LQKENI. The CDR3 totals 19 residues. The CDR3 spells CASSPQTSGRGSSTDTQYF. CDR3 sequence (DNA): TGTGCCAGCTCACCACAAACTAGCGGGAGAGGTTCTAGCACAGATACGCAGTATTTT.

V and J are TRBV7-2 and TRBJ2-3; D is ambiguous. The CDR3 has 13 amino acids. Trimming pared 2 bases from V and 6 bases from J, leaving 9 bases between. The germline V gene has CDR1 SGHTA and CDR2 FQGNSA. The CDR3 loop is CASSLSVRDTQYF. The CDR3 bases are TGTGCCAGCAGCTTAAGCGTCCGGGATACGCAGTATTTT.

The CDR3 DNA sequence: TGTGCCAGCAGCCCCGGACAGGGAATTTACTACGAGCAGTACTTC. Translating it yields CASSPGQGIYYEQYF. The chain couples TRBV9 to TRBJ2-7; the match to TRBD1 covers 8 bases. Looked up from germline, CDR1 is SGDLS and CDR2 is YYNGEE. This CDR3 has 15 amino acids. With 4 bases clipped from V and 3 bases from J, the junction kept 9 bases outside the gene matches.

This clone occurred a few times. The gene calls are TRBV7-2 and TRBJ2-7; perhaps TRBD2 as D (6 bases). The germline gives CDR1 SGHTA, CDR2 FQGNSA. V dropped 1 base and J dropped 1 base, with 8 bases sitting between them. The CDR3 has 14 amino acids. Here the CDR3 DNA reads TGTGCCAGCAGCTTAGTGGGGGGTTCCTACGAGCAGTACTTC. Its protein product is CASSLVGGSYEQYF.

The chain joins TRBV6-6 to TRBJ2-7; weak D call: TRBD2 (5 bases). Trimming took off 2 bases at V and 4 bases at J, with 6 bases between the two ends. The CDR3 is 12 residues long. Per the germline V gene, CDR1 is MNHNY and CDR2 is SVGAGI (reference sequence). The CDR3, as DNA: TGTGCCAGCAGTTACCCGGGATACGAGCAGTACTTC. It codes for CASSYPGYEQYF.

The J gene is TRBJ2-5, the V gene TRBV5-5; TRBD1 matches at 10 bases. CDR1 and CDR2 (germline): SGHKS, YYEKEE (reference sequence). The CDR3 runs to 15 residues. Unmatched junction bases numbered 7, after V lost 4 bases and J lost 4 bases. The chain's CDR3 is CASSHEGDRGETQYF. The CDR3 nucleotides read TGTGCCAGCAGCCATGAAGGGGACAGGGGAGAGACCCAGTACTTC.

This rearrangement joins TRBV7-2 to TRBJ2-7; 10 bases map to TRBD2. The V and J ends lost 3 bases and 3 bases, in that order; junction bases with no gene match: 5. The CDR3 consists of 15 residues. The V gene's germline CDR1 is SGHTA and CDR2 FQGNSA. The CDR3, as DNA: TGTGCCAGCAGCTTCGCCCTAGCGGGAGTCTACGAGCAGTACTTC. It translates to CASSFALAGVYEQYF.

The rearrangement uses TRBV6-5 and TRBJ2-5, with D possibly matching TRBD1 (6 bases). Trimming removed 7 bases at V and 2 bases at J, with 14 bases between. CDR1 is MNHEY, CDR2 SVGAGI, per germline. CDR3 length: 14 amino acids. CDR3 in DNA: TGTGCCAGCATATCGCGGACAGCACAAGAGACCCAGTACTTC. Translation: CASISRTAQETQYF.

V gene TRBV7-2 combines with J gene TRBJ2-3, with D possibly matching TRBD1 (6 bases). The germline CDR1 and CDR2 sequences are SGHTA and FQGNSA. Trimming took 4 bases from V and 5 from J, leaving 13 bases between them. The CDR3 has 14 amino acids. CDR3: CASSSTLRGDTQYF. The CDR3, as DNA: TGTGCCAGCAGCTCAACCCTCAGGGGAGATACGCAGTATTTT. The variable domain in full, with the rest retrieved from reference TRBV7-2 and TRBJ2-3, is GAGVSQSPSNKVTEKGKDVELRCDPISGHTALYWYRQSLGQGLEFLIYFQGNSAPDKSGLPSDRFSAERTGGSVSTLTIQRTQQEDSAVYLCASSSTLRGDTQYFGPGTRLTVL.

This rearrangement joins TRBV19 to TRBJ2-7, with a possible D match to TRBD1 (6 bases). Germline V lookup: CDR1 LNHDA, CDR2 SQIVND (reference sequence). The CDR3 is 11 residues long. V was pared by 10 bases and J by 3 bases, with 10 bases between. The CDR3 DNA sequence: TGTGCCACCGGACAGCTCTACGAGCAGTACTTC. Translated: CATGQLYEQYF.

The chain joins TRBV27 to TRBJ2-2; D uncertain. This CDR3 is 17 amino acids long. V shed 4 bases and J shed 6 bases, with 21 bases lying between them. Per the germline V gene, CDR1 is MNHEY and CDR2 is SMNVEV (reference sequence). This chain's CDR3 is CASSYRPLLANAGELFF. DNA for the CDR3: TGTGCCAGCAGTTACCGCCCCCTCCTGGCCAACGCCGGGGAGCTGTTTTTT.

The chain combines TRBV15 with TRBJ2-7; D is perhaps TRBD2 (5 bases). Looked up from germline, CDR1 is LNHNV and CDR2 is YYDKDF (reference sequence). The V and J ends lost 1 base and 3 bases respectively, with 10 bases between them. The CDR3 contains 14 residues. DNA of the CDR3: TGTGCCACCAGCAGAGGTCGGCGGGTCTACGAGCAGTACTTC. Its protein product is CATSRGRRVYEQYF.

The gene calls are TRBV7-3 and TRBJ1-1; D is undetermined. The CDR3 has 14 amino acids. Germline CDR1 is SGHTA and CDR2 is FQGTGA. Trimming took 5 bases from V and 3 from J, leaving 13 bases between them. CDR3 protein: CASSPGGRYTEAFF. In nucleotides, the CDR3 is TGTGCCAGCAGCCCAGGTGGGCGTTACACTGAAGCTTTCTTT.

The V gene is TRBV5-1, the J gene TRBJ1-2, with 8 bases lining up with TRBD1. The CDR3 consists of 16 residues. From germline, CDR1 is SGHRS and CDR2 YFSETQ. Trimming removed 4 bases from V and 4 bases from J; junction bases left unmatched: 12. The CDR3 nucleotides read TGCGCCAGCAGCCCGAGTCAGGGGGCGCGGGGCTATGGCTACACCTTC. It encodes CASSPSQGARGYGYTF.

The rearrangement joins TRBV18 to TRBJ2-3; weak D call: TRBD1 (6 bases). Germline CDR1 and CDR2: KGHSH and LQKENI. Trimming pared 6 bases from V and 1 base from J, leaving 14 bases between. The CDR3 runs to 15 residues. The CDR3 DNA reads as TGTGCCAGCTCTACTGGACAGACCCGCACAGATACGCAGTATTTT. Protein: CASSTGQTRTDTQYF.

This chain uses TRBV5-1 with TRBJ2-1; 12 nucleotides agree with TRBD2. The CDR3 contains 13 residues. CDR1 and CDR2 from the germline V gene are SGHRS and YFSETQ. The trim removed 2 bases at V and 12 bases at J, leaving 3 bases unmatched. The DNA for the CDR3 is TGCGCCAGCAGCTTCTCGACTAGCGGGGGGCAGTTCTTC. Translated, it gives CASSFSTSGGQFF.

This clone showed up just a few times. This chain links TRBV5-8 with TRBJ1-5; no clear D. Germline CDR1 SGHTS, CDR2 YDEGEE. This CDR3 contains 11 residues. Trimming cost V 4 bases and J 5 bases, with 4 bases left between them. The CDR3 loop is CASSPYQPQHF. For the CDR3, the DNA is TGTGCCAGCAGCCCCTATCAGCCCCAGCATTTT.